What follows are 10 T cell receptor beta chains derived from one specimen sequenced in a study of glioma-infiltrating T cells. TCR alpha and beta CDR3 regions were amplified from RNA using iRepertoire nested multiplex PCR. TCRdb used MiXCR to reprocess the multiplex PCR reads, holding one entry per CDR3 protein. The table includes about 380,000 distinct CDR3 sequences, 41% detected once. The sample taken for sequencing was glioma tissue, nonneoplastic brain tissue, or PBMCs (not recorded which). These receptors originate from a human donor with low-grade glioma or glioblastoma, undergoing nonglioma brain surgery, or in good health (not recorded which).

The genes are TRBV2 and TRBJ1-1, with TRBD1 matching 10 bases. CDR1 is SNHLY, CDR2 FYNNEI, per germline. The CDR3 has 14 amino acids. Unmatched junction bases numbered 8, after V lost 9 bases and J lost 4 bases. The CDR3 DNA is TGTGCCAGGAGGGCCGACAGGGGGCCCACTGAAGCTTTCTTT. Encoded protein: CARRADRGPTEAFF.

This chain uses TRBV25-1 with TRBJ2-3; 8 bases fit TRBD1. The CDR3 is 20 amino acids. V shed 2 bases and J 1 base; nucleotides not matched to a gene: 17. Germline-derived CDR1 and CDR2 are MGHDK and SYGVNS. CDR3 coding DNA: TGTGCCAGCAGTGAAACCCGGACAGGGCTTAGCCTCCCTTGCACAGATACGCAGTATTTT. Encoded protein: CASSETRTGLSLPCTDTQYF.

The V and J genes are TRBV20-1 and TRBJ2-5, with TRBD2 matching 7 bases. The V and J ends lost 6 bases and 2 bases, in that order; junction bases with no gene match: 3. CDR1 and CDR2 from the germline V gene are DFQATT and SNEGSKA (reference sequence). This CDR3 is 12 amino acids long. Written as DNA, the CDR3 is TGCAGTGCCGGGACTACTCAAGAGACCCAGTACTTC. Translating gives CSAGTTQETQYF.

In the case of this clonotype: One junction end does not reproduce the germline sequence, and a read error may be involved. The CDR3 DNA sequence: TGTACCAGCAGTGAATTAGCGGGAGGGCGATCCTACGAGCAGTACTTC. This gives the protein CTSSELAGGRSYEQYF. V usage is TRBV6-1 and J usage is TRBJ2-7; 11 positions agree with TRBD2. The CDR3 sequence is 16 residues long. From germline, CDR1 is MNHNS and CDR2 SASEGT.

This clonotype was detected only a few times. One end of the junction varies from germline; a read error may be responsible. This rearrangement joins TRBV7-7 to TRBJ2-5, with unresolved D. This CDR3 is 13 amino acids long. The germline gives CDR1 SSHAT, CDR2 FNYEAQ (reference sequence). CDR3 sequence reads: CASSLRFGETQYF. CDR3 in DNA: TGTGCTAGCAGCTTGAGATTTGGGGAGACCCAGTACTTC. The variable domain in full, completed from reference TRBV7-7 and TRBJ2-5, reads GAGVSQSPRYKVTKRGQDVTLRCDPISSHATLYWYQQALGQGPEFLTYFNYEAQPDKSGLPSDRFSAERPEGSISTLTIQRTEQRDSAMYRCASSLRFGETQYFGPGTRLLVL.

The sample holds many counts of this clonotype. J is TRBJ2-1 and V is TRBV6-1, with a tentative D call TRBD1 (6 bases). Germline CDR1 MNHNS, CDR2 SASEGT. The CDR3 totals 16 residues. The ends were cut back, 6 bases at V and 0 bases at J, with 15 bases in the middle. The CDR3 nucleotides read TGTGCCAGCAGCCGGCAGGGGTTATCCTCCTACAATGAGCAGTTCTTC. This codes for CASSRQGLSSYNEQFF.

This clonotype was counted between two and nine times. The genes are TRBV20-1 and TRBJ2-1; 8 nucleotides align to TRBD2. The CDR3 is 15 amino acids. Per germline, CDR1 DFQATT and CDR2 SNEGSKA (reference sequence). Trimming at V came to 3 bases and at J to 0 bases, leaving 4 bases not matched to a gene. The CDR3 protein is CSARERESSYNEQFF. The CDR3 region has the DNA TGCAGTGCTAGGGAGCGGGAGAGCTCCTACAATGAGCAGTTCTTC.

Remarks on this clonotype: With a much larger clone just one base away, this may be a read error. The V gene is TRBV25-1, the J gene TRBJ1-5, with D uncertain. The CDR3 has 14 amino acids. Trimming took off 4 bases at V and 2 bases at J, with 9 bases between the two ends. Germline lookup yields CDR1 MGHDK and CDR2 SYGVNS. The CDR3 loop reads CASSGGPGNQPQHF. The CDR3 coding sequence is TGTGCCAGCAGTGGAGGCCCCGGCAATCAGCCCCAGCATTTT.

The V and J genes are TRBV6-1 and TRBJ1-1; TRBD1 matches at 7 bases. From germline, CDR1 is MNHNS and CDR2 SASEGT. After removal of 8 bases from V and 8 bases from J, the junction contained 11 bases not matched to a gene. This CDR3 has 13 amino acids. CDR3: CASGRGTVTEAFF. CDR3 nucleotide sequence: TGTGCCAGCGGCAGGGGGACAGTGACCGAAGCTTTCTTT.

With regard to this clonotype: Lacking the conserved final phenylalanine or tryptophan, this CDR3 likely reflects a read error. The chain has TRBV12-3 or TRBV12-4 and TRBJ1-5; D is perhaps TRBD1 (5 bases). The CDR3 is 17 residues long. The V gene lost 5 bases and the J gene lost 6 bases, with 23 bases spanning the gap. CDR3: CASSPGRERGGIQPQHL. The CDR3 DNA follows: TGTGCCAGCAGTCCGGGAAGAGAGAGGGGTGGGATTCAGCCCCAGCATCTT.